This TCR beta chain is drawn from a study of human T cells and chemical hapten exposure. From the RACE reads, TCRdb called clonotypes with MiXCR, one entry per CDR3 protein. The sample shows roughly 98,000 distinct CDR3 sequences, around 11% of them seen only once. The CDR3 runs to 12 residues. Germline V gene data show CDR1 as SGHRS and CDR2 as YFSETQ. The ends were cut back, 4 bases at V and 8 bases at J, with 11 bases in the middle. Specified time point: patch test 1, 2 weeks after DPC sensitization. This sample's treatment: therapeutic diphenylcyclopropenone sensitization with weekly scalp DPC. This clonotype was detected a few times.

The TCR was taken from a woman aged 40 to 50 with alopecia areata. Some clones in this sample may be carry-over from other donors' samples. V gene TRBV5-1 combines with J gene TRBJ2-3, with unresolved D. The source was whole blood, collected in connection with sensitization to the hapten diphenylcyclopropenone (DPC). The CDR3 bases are TGCGCCAGCAGCCCAGGACGACGTACGCAGTATTTT. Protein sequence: CASSPGRRTQYF.